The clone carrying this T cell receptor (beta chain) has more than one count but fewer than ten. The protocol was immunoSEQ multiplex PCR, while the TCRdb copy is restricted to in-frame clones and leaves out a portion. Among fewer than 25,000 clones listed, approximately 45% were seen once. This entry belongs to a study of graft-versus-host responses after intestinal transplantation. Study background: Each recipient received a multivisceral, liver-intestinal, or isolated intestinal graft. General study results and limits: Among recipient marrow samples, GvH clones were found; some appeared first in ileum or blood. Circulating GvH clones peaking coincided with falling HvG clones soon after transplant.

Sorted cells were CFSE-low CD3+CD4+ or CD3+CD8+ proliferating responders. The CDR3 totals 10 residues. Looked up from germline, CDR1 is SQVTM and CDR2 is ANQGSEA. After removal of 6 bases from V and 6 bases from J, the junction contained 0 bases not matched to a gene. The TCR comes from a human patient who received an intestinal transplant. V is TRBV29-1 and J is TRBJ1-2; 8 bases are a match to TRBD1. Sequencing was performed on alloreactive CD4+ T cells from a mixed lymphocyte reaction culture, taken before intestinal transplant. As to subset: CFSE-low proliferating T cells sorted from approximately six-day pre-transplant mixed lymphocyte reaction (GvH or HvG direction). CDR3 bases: TGCAGCGTGGACAGGGATGGCTACACCTTC. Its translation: CSVDRDGYTF. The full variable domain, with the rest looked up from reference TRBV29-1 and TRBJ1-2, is SAVISQKPSRDICQRGTSLTIQCQVDSQVTMMFWYRQQPGQSLTLIATANQGSEATYESGFVIDKFPISRPNLTFSTLTVSNMSPEDSSIYLCSVDRDGYTFGSGTRLTVV.